The clone carrying this T cell receptor beta chain turned up a few times. Its antigen is as yet unknown. TCRdb processed the RT-PCR reads anew with MiXCR; each CDR3 protein has one entry. The profile shows roughly 700,000 distinct CDR3 sequences, about 14% of them singletons. This sample stems from a study of response to subunit inactivated influenza vaccine. Study-wide results and limits: The authors suggested that every seasonal influenza vaccination recruits few new T cells.

This CDR3 comprises 14 residues. Germline trimming cut 5 bases from V and 8 bases from J; bases unmatched to any gene: 4. This receptor was taken from a man aged 45 to 65 who received an inactivated influenza vaccine. The material was PBMCs from blood, obtained approximately 15 days before vaccination. V gene TRBV12-3 or TRBV12-4 combines with J gene TRBJ2-1, with TRBD1 identical over 12 bases. The CDR3: CASSLGQGAHEQFF. Here the CDR3 DNA reads TGTGCCAGCAGTCTGGGACAGGGGGCCCATGAGCAGTTCTTC.